These 32 T cell receptor beta chains were sequenced from one sample in a study of Graves' ophthalmopathy and Graves' hyperthyroidism. RNA transcripts served as template for amplifying TCR beta CDR3 sequences. Second-round multiplex PCR came after a first-round RT-PCR that employed HTBI primers. TCRdb fed the multiplex PCR reads into MiXCR, producing one record per CDR3 protein. The sample lists some 350,000 distinct CDR3 sequences, about a sixth seen once, with roughly 2.3% in the top ten. What was sequenced was peripheral blood. Receptors were obtained from an adult woman with stable Graves' hyperthyroidism.

This clonotype was seen many times. V is TRBV10-3 and J is TRBJ2-4; possible D gene TRBD2, 6 bases. The CDR3 runs 16 residues. V lost 4 bases and J 2 bases, leaving 15 bases between the germline ends. Germline CDR1 is ENHRY and CDR2 is SYGVKD. The CDR3 region is CAISGGGLRSKNIQYF. CDR3 bases: TGTGCCATCAGTGGTGGGGGACTTAGGTCCAAAAACATTCAGTACTTC.

On this clonotype itself: Given a much more abundant clone one base away, this may be a read error. V and J are TRBV7-8 and TRBJ2-5; 7 positions agree with TRBD1. The CDR3 has 15 amino acids. The germline CDR1 and CDR2 sequences are SGHVS and FQNEAQ. CDR3 DNA sequence: TGTGCCAGCAGCTTCGGGACAGTCCGTCAAGAGACCAAGTACTTC. It translates to CASSFGTVRQETKYF. The full variable domain, with the rest looked up from reference TRBV7-8 and TRBJ2-5, is GAGVSQSPRYKVAKRGQDVALRCDPISGHVSLFWYQQALGQGPEFLTYFQNEAQLDKSGLPSDRFFAERPEGSVSTLKIQRTQQEDSAVYLCASSFGTVRQETKYFGPGTRLLVL.

In this sample, this clonotype turned up many times. The rearrangement joins TRBV20-1 to TRBJ2-5; 12 nucleotides line up with TRBD1. Germline CDR1 and CDR2: DFQATT and SNEGSKA (reference sequence). The J segment lost 5 bases and the V segment lost 4 bases, leaving 8 bases of the junction unmatched. The CDR3 is 15 amino acids. The CDR3 coding sequence is TGCAGTGCTACCGGGACAGGGGGCAACGGGGAGACCCAGTACTTC. Translation: CSATGTGGNGETQYF.

This clonotype was seen many times. This rearrangement joins TRBV20-1 to TRBJ1-3; no clear D. The CDR3 loop spans 13 amino acids. CDR1 DFQATT and CDR2 SNEGSKA come from the germline V gene (reference sequence). The ends were cut back, 6 bases at V and 4 bases at J, with 13 bases in the middle. This CDR3 is CSATPGGGNTIYF. In DNA form, the CDR3 reads TGCAGTGCCACCCCGGGAGGAGGAAACACCATATATTTT.

At least ten counts were recorded for this clonotype. The chain uses TRBV20-1 and TRBJ1-2; D is unresolved. CDR1 and CDR2 from the germline V gene are DFQATT and SNEGSKA (reference sequence). The CDR3 spans 14 residues. V was trimmed by 5 bases and J by 4 bases, leaving 17 bases between them. The CDR3 protein is CSAHHRTAIYGYTF. The CDR3 region has the DNA TGCAGTGCTCACCACCGGACTGCGATCTATGGCTACACCTTC.

The table lists this clonotype with many counts. This sequence joins TRBV10-3 and TRBJ2-5, with 7 bases matching TRBD1. The CDR3 length is 14 residues. Germline CDR1 and CDR2: ENHRY and SYGVKD. V shed 11 bases and J 2 bases; nucleotides not matched to a gene: 11. CDR3 bases: TGTGCCGTAGGTGACAGGGAAACTCAAGAGACCCAGTACTTC. Translating gives CAVGDRETQETQYF.

The chain uses TRBV6-5 and TRBJ2-4; tentatively, D is TRBD2 (6 bases). V lost 0 bases, J lost 6 bases, and 12 bases lay in between. The CDR3 consists of 15 residues. From germline, CDR1 is MNHEY and CDR2 SVGAGI. Written as DNA, the CDR3 is TGTGCCAGCAGTTACTCGACTAGTTACCTAAACATTCAGTACTTC. Residues: CASSYSTSYLNIQYF.

This clonotype was observed at least ten times. The V gene is TRBV15, the J gene TRBJ2-2; D remains unclear. Trimming left V 3 bases short and J 7 bases short, with 9 bases between. From germline, CDR1 is LNHNV and CDR2 YYDKDF (reference sequence). The CDR3 consists of 13 residues. The CDR3 DNA follows: TGTGCCACCAGCAGCCAACAAAGCGGGGAGCTGTTTTTT. The encoded protein is CATSSQQSGELFF.

Only a few counts were recorded for this clonotype. The rearrangement links TRBV20-1 to TRBJ1-5; TRBD1 is a possible D gene (5 bases). V gave up 0 bases and J gave up 5 bases, with 8 bases separating them. The length of the CDR3 is 13 residues. CDR1 is DFQATT and CDR2 is SNEGSKA in the germline V gene (reference sequence). The DNA of the CDR3 is TGCAGTGCTAGAGATCTGGGGGATCAGCCCCAGCATTTT. This translates into CSARDLGDQPQHF.

This clonotype was detected many times. The genes are TRBV30 and TRBJ2-7, with 13 bases that match TRBD2. The germline V gene has CDR1 GTSNPN and CDR2 SVGIG (reference sequence). This CDR3 has 15 amino acids. J lost 5 bases, V lost 1 base, and 5 bases had no gene match. The CDR3: CAWSGGLAGLDEQYF. CDR3 nucleotide sequence: TGTGCCTGGAGTGGGGGACTAGCGGGACTCGACGAGCAGTACTTC. Full variable domain (outside the CDR3, taken from reference TRBV30 and TRBJ2-7): SQTIHQWPATLVQPVGSPLSLECTVEGTSNPNLYWYRQAAGRGLQLLFYSVGIGQISSEVPQNLSASRPQDRQFILSSKKLLLSDSGFYLCAWSGGLAGLDEQYFGPGTRLTVT.

In this sample, this clonotype turned up many times. V gene TRBV28 combines with J gene TRBJ1-2; 7 bases line up with TRBD1. Losses at the gene ends were 10 bases for V and 7 bases for J; bases not matched to a gene: 15. CDR3 length: 14 amino acids. From germline, CDR1 is MDHEN and CDR2 SYDVKM. CDR3 residues: CAIVETGYTGGYTF. The DNA for the CDR3 is TGTGCCATCGTAGAGACAGGGTATACGGGTGGCTACACCTTC.

This clonotype showed up many times. The V gene is TRBV29-1, the J gene TRBJ2-5, with 13 bases aligning to TRBD2. Germline V gene data show CDR1 as SQVTM and CDR2 as ANQGSEA. The CDR3 is made up of 15 amino acids. V was pared by 6 bases and J by 5 bases, with 9 bases of the junction left unmatched. The CDR3 reads CSVRTSGSPGETQYF. Written as DNA, the CDR3 is TGCAGCGTACGGACTAGCGGGAGCCCCGGGGAGACCCAGTACTTC.

The rearrangement links TRBV5-1 to TRBJ2-5, with 7 nucleotides matching TRBD2. This CDR3 has 15 amino acids. Germline V CDR1 and CDR2: SGHRS, YFSETQ. V shed 4 bases, J shed 1 base, and the junction held 7 bases outside the gene matches. CDR3 sequence: CASSPQAGSQETQYF. Written as DNA, the CDR3 is TGCGCCAGCAGCCCCCAAGCGGGGTCCCAAGAGACCCAGTACTTC. Together with reference TRBV5-1 and TRBJ2-5, the CDR3 gives the full variable domain: KAGVTQTPRYLIKTRGQQVTLSCSPISGHRSVSWYQQTPGQGLQFLFEYFSETQRNKGNFPGRFSGRQFSNSRSEMNVSTLELGDSALYLCASSPQAGSQETQYFGPGTRLLVL.

This clonotype was recorded at least ten times. J is TRBJ2-7 and V is TRBV4-1, with a weak D call TRBD2 (7 bases). CDR3 length equals 15 residues. Germline V gene sequence: CDR1 MGHRA, CDR2 YSYEKL. The germline V and J ends were trimmed by 2 bases and 4 bases, with 15 bases remaining between them. The CDR3 region has the DNA TGCGCCAGCAGCCAATCCCCGGGGGGCAGGTACGAGCAGTACTTC. This encodes CASSQSPGGRYEQYF.

In its sample, this clonotype was seen many times. This chain connects TRBV19 to TRBJ1-2; TRBD1 aligns across 7 bases. Germline V gene sequence: CDR1 LNHDA, CDR2 SQIVND (reference sequence). The CDR3 loop spans 13 amino acids. The ends lost 10 bases at V and 7 bases at J; junction bases unmatched: 12. The CDR3 sequence is CATHQTGEIGYTF. The CDR3 DNA reads as TGTGCCACGCACCAAACAGGGGAGATTGGCTACACCTTC.

This clonotype was recorded at least ten times. The chain uses TRBV20-1 and TRBJ1-2; 9 bases are a match to TRBD1. Germline CDR1 reads DFQATT; CDR2 reads SNEGSKA (reference sequence). This CDR3 has 16 amino acids. Trimming took 4 bases from V and 3 from J; bases not matched to a gene: 12. In DNA, the CDR3 is TGCAGTGCTACTACAGGGGGCGCGGTTTCCCACTATGGCTACACCTTC. Translated: CSATTGGAVSHYGYTF.

A note on this clonotype: One base away lies a much larger clone, so this may be a sequencing read error. The chain recombines TRBV20-1 with TRBJ2-5; the D is unclear. The CDR3 extends over 13 amino acids. Germline V lookup: CDR1 DFQATT, CDR2 SNEGSKA (reference sequence). CDR3 loop: CSARIRSKETQDF. CDR3 sequence (DNA): TGCAGTGCTAGAATTAGGTCGAAAGAGACCCAGGACTTC.

This clonotype was detected ten times or more. The gene calls are TRBV12-3 or TRBV12-4 and TRBJ1-1, with D possibly TRBD1 on 6 matching bases. Deletions cut 7 bases from V and 6 bases from J, with 12 bases between. The CDR3 runs 12 residues. The CDR3, as DNA: TGTGCCAGCAACACGAACAGGGCTGAAGCTTTCTTT. Protein: CASNTNRAEAFF.

This clonotype has at least ten counts. V is TRBV24-1 and J is TRBJ2-5; D possibly corresponds to TRBD1 (6 bases). CDR1 KGHDR and CDR2 SFDVKD come from the germline V gene. This CDR3 region has 12 residues. Trimming shortened V by 6 bases and J by 6 bases, and 10 bases separated the two germline ends. DNA for the CDR3: TGTGCCACCAGTTACCAGGGGCAGACCCAGTACTTC. Protein sequence: CATSYQGQTQYF.

This clonotype has ten or more counts. The chain uses TRBV5-1 and TRBJ1-2; D not resolved. Germline V gene sequence: CDR1 SGHRS, CDR2 YFSETQ. The CDR3 contains 13 residues. Trimming took 2 bases from V and 1 from J, leaving 6 bases between them. The CDR3 here is CASSFQVNYGYTF. For the CDR3, the DNA is TGCGCCAGCAGCTTTCAGGTTAACTATGGCTACACCTTC.

This clonotype was found many times. This chain joins TRBV7-2 and TRBJ1-5; D uncertain. CDR3 length equals 12 residues. Germline CDR1 SGHTA, CDR2 FQGNSA. V was pared by 4 bases and J by 9 bases, with 10 bases between. Here the CDR3 reads CASSSPPGPQHF. The CDR3 DNA sequence: TGTGCCAGCAGCTCTCCCCCAGGGCCCCAGCATTTT. The full variable domain, with the rest looked up from reference TRBV7-2 and TRBJ1-5, is GAGVSQSPSNKVTEKGKDVELRCDPISGHTALYWYRQSLGQGLEFLIYFQGNSAPDKSGLPSDRFSAERTGGSVSTLTIQRTQQEDSAVYLCASSSPPGPQHFGDGTRLSIL.

This clonotype was seen at least ten times. The CDR3 bases are TGTGCCAGCAGCCCCCGGACAGGGGACCAGCCCCAGCATTTT. Its translation is CASSPRTGDQPQHF. J is TRBJ1-5 and V is TRBV3-1, with 9 bases fitting TRBD1. V lost 4 bases to trimming and J lost 7 bases; unmatched junction nucleotides: 5. The CDR3 has 14 amino acids. In germline, CDR1 is LGHDT, CDR2 YNNKEL (reference sequence). Based on the CDR3 plus reference TRBV3-1 and TRBJ1-5, the full variable domain is DTAVSQTPKYLVTQMGNDKSIKCEQNLGHDTMYWYKQDSKKFLKIMFSYNNKELIINETVPNRFSPKSPDKAHLNLHINSLELGDSAVYFCASSPRTGDQPQHFGDGTRLSIL.

This clonotype has ten or more counts. This chain links TRBV20-1 with TRBJ1-3, with a possible D match to TRBD1 (5 bases). V lost 0 bases, J lost 0 bases, and 12 bases lay in between. CDR1 DFQATT and CDR2 SNEGSKA come from the germline V gene (reference sequence). There are 16 residues in the CDR3. The CDR3 here is CSARDRGSRSGNTIYF. DNA of the CDR3: TGCAGTGCTAGAGACCGGGGCTCGCGCTCTGGAAACACCATATATTTT.

The V and J genes are TRBV7-8 and TRBJ2-5; no clear D. With 1 base removed from V and 2 bases from J, the gap between germline ends came to 14 bases. The CDR3 is 16 residues long. Germline CDR1 is SGHVS and CDR2 is FQNEAQ. The chain's CDR3 is CASSLVISGIQETQYF. The CDR3 DNA follows: TGTGCCAGCAGCTTAGTAATATCCGGAATTCAAGAGACCCAGTACTTC.

The chain couples TRBV6-5 to TRBJ1-1; D is ambiguous. CDR3 length: 16 amino acids. Germline CDR1 reads MNHEY; CDR2 reads SVGAGI. Trimming took off 0 bases at V and 0 bases at J, with 11 bases between the two ends. The CDR3: CASSYSVFPMNTEAFF. The CDR3 DNA reads as TGTGCCAGCAGTTACTCGGTCTTCCCAATGAACACTGAAGCTTTCTTT.

This clonotype was recorded many times. The J gene is TRBJ2-7, the V gene TRBV2; 7 bases align to TRBD2. Germline loops: CDR1 SNHLY, CDR2 FYNNEI. The CDR3 is 14 residues long. Losses at the gene ends were 10 bases for V and 4 bases for J; bases not matched to a gene: 13. CDR3 sequence reads: CAIKSAGDSYEQYF. The DNA for the CDR3 is TGTGCCATCAAGAGCGCGGGAGATTCTTACGAGCAGTACTTC.

The sample holds many counts of this clonotype. The chain joins TRBV6-1 to TRBJ2-3; D gene unclear. The CDR3 is made up of 14 amino acids. Looked up from germline, CDR1 is MNHNS and CDR2 is SASEGT. Trimming shortened V by 5 bases and J by 5 bases, and 14 bases separated the two germline ends. The chain's CDR3 is CASSPSRSRDTQYF. The CDR3 DNA is TGTGCCAGCAGTCCCTCTCGGAGTAGAGATACGCAGTATTTT.

In this sample, this clonotype turned up many times. The gene calls are TRBV27 and TRBJ2-7; 11 nucleotides agree with TRBD1. Trimming removed 5 bases from V and 7 bases from J; junction bases left unmatched: 13. The CDR3 sequence is 16 residues long. Germline values: CDR1 MNHEY, CDR2 SMNVEV (reference sequence). The CDR3 DNA is TGTGCCAGCAGTCAGACGCCGGGACAGGGGGTTCAGGAGCAGTACTTC. Amino acid sequence: CASSQTPGQGVQEQYF.

This clonotype showed up many times. The chain joins TRBV28 to TRBJ1-2, with 7 bases lining up with TRBD1. This CDR3 is built from 14 residues. Germline assignment: CDR1 MDHEN and CDR2 SYDVKM. The junction had 3 bases not matched to a gene; V was cut back by 5 bases and J by 0 bases. As DNA, the CDR3 is TGTGCCAGCAGTCTACAGGGGACTAACTATGGCTACACCTTC. Translated: CASSLQGTNYGYTF.

In this sample, this clonotype turned up many times. The rearrangement joins TRBV6-5 to TRBJ2-5, with 10 nucleotides matching TRBD2. The CDR3 has 16 residues. Losses at the gene ends were 2 bases for V and 1 base for J; bases not matched to a gene: 4. Per germline, CDR1 MNHEY and CDR2 SVGAGI. The CDR3 bases are TGTGCCAGCAGTTACCGACTAGCGGGTGGCCAAGAGACCCAGTACTTC. Translating it yields CASSYRLAGGQETQYF.

At least ten counts were recorded for this clonotype. The chain recombines TRBV9 with TRBJ1-1; D might be TRBD1 (5 bases). The V end was cut by 4 bases, the J end by 5 bases, with 21 bases between. Germline values: CDR1 SGDLS, CDR2 YYNGEE. CDR3 length: 16 amino acids. This CDR3 is CASSQEGQGLGTEAFF. In DNA, the CDR3 is TGTGCCAGCAGCCAGGAGGGGCAGGGCCTGGGGACTGAAGCTTTCTTT.

This clonotype was seen ten or more times. The chain recombines TRBV20-1 with TRBJ2-7, with a tentative D call TRBD1 (6 bases). Germline CDR1 reads DFQATT; CDR2 reads SNEGSKA (reference sequence). V dropped 7 bases and J dropped 1 base, with 14 bases sitting between them. The CDR3 has 13 amino acids. CDR3 nucleotide sequence: TGCAGTGGGGGGCACGACATGTCCTACGAGCAGTACTTC. Translating it yields CSGGHDMSYEQYF.